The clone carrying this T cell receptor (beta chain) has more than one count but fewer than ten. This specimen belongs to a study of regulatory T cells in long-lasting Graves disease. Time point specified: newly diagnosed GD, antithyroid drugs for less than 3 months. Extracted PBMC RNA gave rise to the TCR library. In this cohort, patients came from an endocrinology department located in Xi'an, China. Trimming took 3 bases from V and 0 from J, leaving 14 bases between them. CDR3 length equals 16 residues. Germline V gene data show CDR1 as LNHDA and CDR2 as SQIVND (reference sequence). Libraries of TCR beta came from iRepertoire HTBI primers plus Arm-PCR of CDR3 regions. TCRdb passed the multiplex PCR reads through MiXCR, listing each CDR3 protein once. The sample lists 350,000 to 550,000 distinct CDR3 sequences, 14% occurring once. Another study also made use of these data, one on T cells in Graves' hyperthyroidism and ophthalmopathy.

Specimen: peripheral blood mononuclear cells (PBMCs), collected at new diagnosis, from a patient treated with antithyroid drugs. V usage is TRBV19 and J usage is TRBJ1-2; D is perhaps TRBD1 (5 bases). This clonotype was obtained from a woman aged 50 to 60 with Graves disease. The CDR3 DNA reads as TGTGCCAGTAGTATCCGGCGGGGGGGGGCTAACTATGGCTACACCTTC. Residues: CASSIRRGGANYGYTF.